These 2 T cell receptor beta chains were all obtained from the same sample, sequenced in a study of cytomegalovirus exposure and HLA in healthy donors. Produced via immunoSEQ multiplex PCR; TCRdb's table is partial and in-frame only. The repertoire has some 340,000 clones, around 87% of them found once; the top ten carry roughly 1.2%. Sequencing was done on a sample of PBMCs. These receptors came from a woman in her 30s in good health and CMV-seropositive.

The chain is built from TRBV29-1 and TRBJ2-1; the match to TRBD2 covers 7 bases. CDR3 length: 14 amino acids. V shed 4 bases and J 7 bases; nucleotides not matched to a gene: 10. Germline CDR1 and CDR2: SQVTM and ANQGSEA. The DNA for the CDR3 is TGCAGCGTTGTGCCGGGTGGGGGAGGGAATGAGCAGTTCTTC. This sequence encodes CSVVPGGGGNEQFF.

The chain is built from TRBV30 and TRBJ1-1, with a tentative D call TRBD1 (6 bases). The CDR3 length is 13 residues. CDR1 and CDR2 (germline): GTSNPN, SVGIG (reference sequence). The V gene lost 1 base and the J gene lost 6 bases, with 12 bases spanning the gap. CDR3 residues: CAWSDYRAPEAFF. CDR3 in DNA: TGTGCCTGGAGTGATTACAGGGCCCCTGAAGCTTTCTTT.